This T cell receptor beta chain was obtained from a study of cytomegalovirus exposure and HLA in healthy donors. Study information: Of the donors genotyped, some 400 in all, around 77% fell in the Caucasian-associated ancestry cluster.

Amplification used 60 Vbeta primers and 13 Jbeta primers. This table comes from immunoSEQ multiplex PCR, and its TCRdb copy is limited to in-frame clones, with some not included. The sample holds some 190,000 clones, roughly 88% seen once. The germline V gene encodes CDR1 MNHEY and CDR2 SVGAGI. Losses at the gene ends were 5 bases for V and 4 bases for J; bases not matched to a gene: 6. The CDR3 spans 15 residues. The TCR originated in a boy between 2 and 15 years old in good health and CMV-seronegative. The chain carries TRBV6-5 and TRBJ2-1, with TRBD1 matching 9 bases. Material: PBMCs. The CDR3 protein is CASSIQGARYNEQFF. In DNA form, the CDR3 reads TGTGCCAGCAGTATACAGGGGGCGCGGTACAATGAGCAGTTCTTC.